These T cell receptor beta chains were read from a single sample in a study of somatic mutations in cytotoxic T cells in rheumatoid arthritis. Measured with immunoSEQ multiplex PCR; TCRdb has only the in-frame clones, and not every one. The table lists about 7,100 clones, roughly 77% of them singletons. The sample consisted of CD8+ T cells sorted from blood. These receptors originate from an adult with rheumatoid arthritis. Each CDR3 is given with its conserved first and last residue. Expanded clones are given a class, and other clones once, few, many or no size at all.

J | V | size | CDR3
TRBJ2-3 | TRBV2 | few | CASSAGQVSTDTQYF
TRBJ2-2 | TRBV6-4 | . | CASSDSVIGELFF
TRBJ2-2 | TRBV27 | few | CASMARANTGELFF
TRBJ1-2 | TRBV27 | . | CASMSLGSPNYGYTF
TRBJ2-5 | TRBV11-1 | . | CASSLTGSETQYF
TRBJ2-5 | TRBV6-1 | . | CASSEALGYSQETQYF
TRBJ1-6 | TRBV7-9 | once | CASSHRQTSSSYNSPLHF
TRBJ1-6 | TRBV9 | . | CASSVGQGFNSPLHF
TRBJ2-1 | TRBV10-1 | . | CASSGLRGSYNEQFF
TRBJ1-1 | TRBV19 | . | CASSRGAQGTEAFF
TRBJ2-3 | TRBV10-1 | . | CATHDRATDTQYF
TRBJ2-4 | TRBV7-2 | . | CASSLGWYGEAKNIQYF
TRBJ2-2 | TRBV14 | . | CASSQAQTRAGELFF
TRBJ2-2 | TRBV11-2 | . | CASSSSPGQHTGELFF
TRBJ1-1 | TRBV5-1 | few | CASSLAVGIGNTEAFF
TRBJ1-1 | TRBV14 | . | CASSSFRGPTEAFF
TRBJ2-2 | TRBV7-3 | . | CASSLQGARTGELFF
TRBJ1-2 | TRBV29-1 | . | CSVEDPNFGGYTF
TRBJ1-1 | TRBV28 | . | CASTSWKNTEAFF
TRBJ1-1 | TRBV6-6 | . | CASSYRPTWDTEAFF
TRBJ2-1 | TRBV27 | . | CASSPLSTGRTFNEQFF
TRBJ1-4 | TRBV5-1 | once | CASSSRGPLPFDEKLFF
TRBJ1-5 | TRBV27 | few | CASSSHHGQGTQPQHF
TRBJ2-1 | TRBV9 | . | CASSPREGDYNEQFF
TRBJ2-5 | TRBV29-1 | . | CSVRQETQYF
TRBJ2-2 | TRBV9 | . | CASSVAGGYGELFF
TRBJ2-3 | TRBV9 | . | CASSVGVGAGGRTDTQYF
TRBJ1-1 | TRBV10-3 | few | CAISVDRADTEAFF
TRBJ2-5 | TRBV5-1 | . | CASSSSGGLIQETQYF
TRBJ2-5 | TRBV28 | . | CASSSLREIQETQYF
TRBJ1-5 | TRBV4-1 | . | CASSQAGTGYQPQHF
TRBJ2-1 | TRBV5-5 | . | CASSWDEGEQFF
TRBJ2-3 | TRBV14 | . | CASSQALAGVPSADTQYF
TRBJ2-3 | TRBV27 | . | CASRLGAGGPPDTQYF
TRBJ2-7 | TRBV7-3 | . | CASSAKVGGPYAEQYF
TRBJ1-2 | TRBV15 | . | CATSSGDIGYTF
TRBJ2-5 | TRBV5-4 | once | CASSLWRGGFGETQYF